Listed here are 14 T cell receptor beta chains from one sample, sequenced in a study of spatial heterogeneity in lung cancer. The time point denotes: sample taken at primary tumor resection. Tumor, nontumor lung or frozen PBMC supplied whole RNA that was sequenced unsorted. TCRdb re-called the 5' RACE reads through MiXCR, storing one row per CDR3 protein. Of fewer than 2,000 distinct CDR3 sequences detected, under 30% appear once; the ten largest clones hold roughly 59%. Specimen: PBMCs, collected at surgery. These receptors were collected from a male donor with early-stage non-small cell lung cancer.

This sequence joins TRBV14 and TRBJ2-3, with 7 bases that match TRBD2. The CDR3 loop spans 16 amino acids. With 1 base clipped from V and 1 base from J, the junction kept 5 bases outside the gene matches. Germline V gene lookup returns CDR1 SGHDN and CDR2 FVKESK. CDR3 amino acids: CASSQGPAGGTDTQYF. The CDR3 DNA reads TGTGCCAGCAGCCAAGGTCCGGCGGGAGGCACAGATACGCAGTATTTT.

This clonotype was observed at least ten times. The chain carries TRBV6-5 and TRBJ2-3; D is ambiguous. Per germline, CDR1 MNHEY and CDR2 SVGAGI. This CDR3 is built from 13 residues. V shed 2 bases and J shed 10 bases, with 13 bases lying between them. DNA for the CDR3: TGTGCCAGCAGTTACCTCACAAATTCGGCGCAGTATTTT. This translates into CASSYLTNSAQYF.

This clonotype counts as hyperexpanded (1% or more). This chain uses TRBV20-1 with TRBJ2-3, with D perhaps TRBD2 (6 bases). The CDR3 length is 12 residues. Trimming cost V 5 bases and J 1 base, with 7 bases left between them. CDR1 is DFQATT, CDR2 SNEGSKA, per germline (reference sequence). The CDR3 DNA reads as TGCAGTGCTGGCGGGGGCACAGATACGCAGTATTTT. This gives the protein CSAGGGTDTQYF.

A word on this clonotype: At one end the junction does not follow the germline gene, possibly because of a read error. The V gene is TRBV7-7, the J gene TRBJ2-5, with 7 bases that match TRBD1. This CDR3 has 14 residues. Germline lookup yields CDR1 SSHAT and CDR2 FNYEAQ (reference sequence). For the CDR3, the DNA is TGTGCTAGCAGCTTAGAGGGGGCTGGGGAGACCCAGTACTTC. Translated: CASSLEGAGETQYF.

In its sample, this clonotype is medium-sized. The V call is TRBV28, the J call TRBJ2-3; D not certain. The CDR3 runs to 15 residues. Germline V CDR1 and CDR2: MDHEN, SYDVKM. Trimming took 5 bases from V and 4 from J, leaving 16 bases between them. Here the CDR3 reads CASSLQDAGPDTQYF. The CDR3 DNA sequence: TGTGCCAGCAGTCTCCAGGATGCTGGCCCAGATACGCAGTATTTT.

This clonotype was seen at least ten times. This chain joins TRBV5-1 and TRBJ2-5, with D perhaps matching TRBD2 (6 bases). This CDR3 contains 15 residues. V was cut by 0 bases and J by 4 bases, with 13 bases left in between. Germline CDR1 and CDR2: SGHRS and YFSETQ. This chain's CDR3 is CASSLEPGLAETQYF. The DNA of the CDR3 is TGCGCCAGCAGCTTGGAACCGGGACTCGCAGAGACCCAGTACTTC.

CDR3 sequence: CSAQYIAGGPWEQFF. CDR3 nucleotide sequence: TGCAGTGCTCAGTATATAGCGGGGGGGCCGTGGGAGCAGTTCTTC. V and J are TRBV20-1 and TRBJ2-1; 11 bases agree with TRBD2. J gave up 10 bases and V 5 bases, and 13 bases lay outside the gene matches. The CDR3 covers 15 residues. CDR1 and CDR2 from the germline V gene are DFQATT and SNEGSKA (reference sequence).

This clonotype is labeled medium-sized. V and J are TRBV7-2 and TRBJ1-2, with 10 bases aligning to TRBD1. This CDR3 spans 15 amino acids. In germline, CDR1 is SGHTA, CDR2 FQGNSA. The trim removed 5 bases at V and 8 bases at J, leaving 11 bases unmatched. CDR3 protein: CASSPAVTGGWGYTF. In DNA, the CDR3 is TGTGCCAGCAGCCCCGCCGTGACAGGGGGCTGGGGCTACACCTTC.

This clonotype is medium-sized in the sample. The chain carries TRBV30 and TRBJ1-1; 8 positions agree with TRBD1. Germline trimming cut 0 bases from V and 4 bases from J; bases unmatched to any gene: 4. The CDR3 sequence is 14 residues long. Germline V gene data show CDR1 as GTSNPN and CDR2 as SVGIG (reference sequence). CDR3 DNA: TGTGCCTGGAGTGTACCCAGGGGGCCCACTGAAGCTTTCTTT. This codes for CAWSVPRGPTEAFF. The whole variable domain, filled in from reference TRBV30 and TRBJ1-1, reads SQTIHQWPATLVQPVGSPLSLECTVEGTSNPNLYWYRQAAGRGLQLLFYSVGIGQISSEVPQNLSASRPQDRQFILSSKKLLLSDSGFYLCAWSVPRGPTEAFFGQGTRLTVV.

V and J are TRBV30 and TRBJ2-7, with D possibly matching TRBD1 (5 bases). The V end lost 3 bases, the J end lost 7 bases, and 13 bases lay between the germline ends. The length of the CDR3 is 12 residues. Germline V lookup: CDR1 GTSNPN, CDR2 SVGIG (reference sequence). CDR3 in amino acids: CAWSPRAGEQYF. The CDR3, as DNA: TGTGCCTGGAGCCCCAGGGCTGGGGAGCAGTACTTC.

This clonotype has at least ten counts. The rearrangement uses TRBV27 and TRBJ2-5; 7 bases are shared with TRBD2. Germline loops: CDR1 MNHEY, CDR2 SMNVEV (reference sequence). There are 13 residues in the CDR3. The junction had 6 bases not matched to a gene; V was cut back by 6 bases and J by 5 bases. CDR3 nucleotides: TGTGCCAGCAGGGGGGGGACCGGGGAGACCCAGTACTTC. It is translated as CASRGGTGETQYF.

This clonotype is deemed medium-sized. CDR3 DNA: TGTGCCAGCAGCCCAACGGGTGGGCACAATCAGCCCCAGCATTTT. This gives the protein CASSPTGGHNQPQHF. V gene TRBV7-2 combines with J gene TRBJ1-5; no reliable D call. Germline assignment: CDR1 SGHTA and CDR2 FQGNSA. V dropped 5 bases and J dropped 3 bases, with 14 bases sitting between them. The CDR3 runs to 15 residues.

The chain employs TRBV12-3 or TRBV12-4 and TRBJ1-1; D uncertain. The length of the CDR3 is 12 residues. Deletions cut 5 bases from V and 4 bases from J, with 8 bases between. In DNA form, the CDR3 reads TGTGCCAGCAGTCCGGAGAGCACTGAAGCTTTCTTT. Amino acid sequence: CASSPESTEAFF.

V gene TRBV7-9 combines with J gene TRBJ2-7; D is uncertain. Germline V CDR1 and CDR2: SEHNR, FQNEAQ (reference sequence). V gave up 5 bases and J gave up 1 base, with 12 bases separating them. This CDR3 is built from 14 residues. In DNA form, the CDR3 reads TGTGCCAGCAGCACTCTAGGGCCATCCTACGAGCAGTACTTC. It is translated as CASSTLGPSYEQYF.